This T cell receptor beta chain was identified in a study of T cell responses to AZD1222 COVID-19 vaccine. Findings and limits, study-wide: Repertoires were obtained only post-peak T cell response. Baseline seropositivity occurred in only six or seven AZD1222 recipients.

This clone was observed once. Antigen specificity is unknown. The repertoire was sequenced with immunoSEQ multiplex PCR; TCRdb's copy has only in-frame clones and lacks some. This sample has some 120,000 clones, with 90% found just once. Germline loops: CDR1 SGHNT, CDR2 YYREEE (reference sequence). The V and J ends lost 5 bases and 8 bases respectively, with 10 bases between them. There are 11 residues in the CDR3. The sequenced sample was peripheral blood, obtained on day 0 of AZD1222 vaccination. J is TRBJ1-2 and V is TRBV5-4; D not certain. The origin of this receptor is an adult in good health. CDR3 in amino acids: CASSIGLGYTF. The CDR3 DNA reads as TGTGCCAGCAGTATCGGACTCGGCTACACCTTC.